The 26 T cell receptor beta chains listed next were all sequenced from one sample in a study of Tregs in tolerant kidney transplant recipients. Some clones are missing from TCRdb's copy, which holds only in-frame ones; the method was immunoSEQ multiplex PCR. This sample has 75,000 to 95,000 clones, with over 85% found just once. Sequences were obtained from CD8+ T cells from blood. These receptors were obtained from a human donor in good health.

The chain couples TRBV4-2 to TRBJ2-1; 8 bases fit TRBD2. The J segment lost 6 bases and the V segment lost 4 bases, leaving 8 bases of the junction unmatched. The CDR3 runs to 15 residues. Germline CDR1 and CDR2: LGHNA and YNFKEQ. Written as DNA, the CDR3 is TGTGCCAGCAGCCCCGCTGGACTAGCAGGCAATGAGCAGTTCTTC. Amino acids: CASSPAGLAGNEQFF.

V is TRBV19 and J is TRBJ2-5; D gene uncertain. This CDR3 contains 14 residues. The germline V and J ends were trimmed by 9 bases and 0 bases, with 14 bases remaining between them. Germline lookup yields CDR1 LNHDA and CDR2 SQIVND (reference sequence). The CDR3 sequence: CASSLQAYQETQYF. CDR3 DNA: TGTGCCAGCAGCCTGCAGGCGTACCAAGAGACCCAGTACTTC.

This rearrangement joins TRBV13 to TRBJ2-1; 7 bases map to TRBD2. CDR3 length: 17 amino acids. Looked up from germline, CDR1 is PRHDT and CDR2 is FYEKMQ (reference sequence). The trim removed 4 bases at V and 9 bases at J, leaving 18 bases unmatched. CDR3 loop: CASSSRASASGGSEQFF. The CDR3 region has the DNA TGTGCCAGCAGCTCCCGGGCGTCGGCTAGCGGAGGCAGTGAGCAGTTCTTC.

The gene calls are TRBV6-1 and TRBJ2-5; unclear D gene. Germline V gene lookup returns CDR1 MNHNS and CDR2 SASEGT. Trimming took off 8 bases at V and 3 bases at J, with 10 bases between the two ends. This CDR3 is 12 amino acids long. CDR3 amino acids: CASLSGEETQYF. DNA of the CDR3: TGTGCCAGCCTATCGGGCGAAGAGACCCAGTACTTC.

The chain joins TRBV4-2 to TRBJ2-7; 9 bases are a match to TRBD1. V lost 7 bases and J lost 2; bases outside the gene matches: 6. From germline, CDR1 is LGHNA and CDR2 YNFKEQ. CDR3 size: 14 residues. For the CDR3, the DNA is TGTGCCAGCACCGGACAGGGGCAAACCTACGAGCAGTACTTC. Encoded protein: CASTGQGQTYEQYF.

In its sample, this clone was seen once. The rearrangement uses TRBV6-5 and TRBJ1-2, with no clear D. The V and J ends lost 2 bases and 13 bases respectively, with 20 bases between them. The germline V gene encodes CDR1 MNHEY and CDR2 SVGAGI. The CDR3 is 14 residues long. The CDR3 nucleotides are TGTGCCAGCAGTTACGTTCCCGACGGCGTAGGATGCACCTTC. This codes for CASSYVPDGVGCTF.

The rearrangement joins TRBV4-1 to TRBJ2-7; 14 nucleotides agree with TRBD2. With V trimmed by 0 bases and J by 0 bases, 1 base remained unmatched. CDR1 is MGHRA and CDR2 is YSYEKL in the germline V gene. The length of the CDR3 is 17 residues. The CDR3: CASSQETSGGASYEQYF. CDR3 sequence (DNA): TGCGCCAGCAGCCAAGAGACTAGCGGGGGGGCCTCCTACGAGCAGTACTTC.

This chain uses TRBV7-6 with TRBJ2-1; 14 bases match TRBD2. With V trimmed by 5 bases and J by 3 bases, 9 bases remained unmatched. Germline loops: CDR1 SGHVS, CDR2 FNYEAQ. This CDR3 spans 18 amino acids. The CDR3 DNA is TGTGCCAGCAGCCCGTTGACTAGCGGGAGGGCCCTCTACAATGAGCAGTTCTTC. Amino acids: CASSPLTSGRALYNEQFF. Full variable domain (remainder filled in from reference TRBV7-6 and TRBJ2-1): GAGVSQSPRYKVTKRGQDVALRCDPISGHVSLYWYRQALGQGPEFLTYFNYEAQQDKSGLPNDRFSAERPEGSISTLTIQRTEQRDSAMYRCASSPLTSGRALYNEQFFGPGTRLTVL.

This chain uses TRBV27 with TRBJ2-7, with 9 bases that match TRBD2. Germline V CDR1 and CDR2: MNHEY, SMNVEV (reference sequence). The CDR3 is 16 residues long. Unmatched junction bases numbered 3, after V lost 0 bases and J lost 0 bases. CDR3 in amino acids: CASSLSLAGNSYEQYF. The DNA of the CDR3 is TGTGCCAGCAGTTTATCACTAGCGGGCAACTCCTACGAGCAGTACTTC.

The chain uses TRBV27 and TRBJ1-2, with D maybe TRBD1 (5 bases). Trimming took 8 bases from V and 4 from J, leaving 23 bases between them. Per germline, CDR1 MNHEY and CDR2 SMNVEV (reference sequence). This CDR3 comprises 16 residues. The CDR3 DNA follows: TGTGCCAGCCTCGGTGGCCGTGAAGGGACCCTCTATGGCTACACCTTC. Residues: CASLGGREGTLYGYTF.

The chain uses TRBV27 and TRBJ1-1, with D tentatively TRBD1 (6 bases). CDR1 MNHEY and CDR2 SMNVEV come from the germline V gene (reference sequence). The CDR3 extends over 15 amino acids. The ends were cut back, 4 bases at V and 1 base at J, with 13 bases in the middle. CDR3 nucleotide sequence: TGTGCCAGCAGTTCCCCAGGGGAGGGGAACACTGAAGCTTTCTTT. Protein sequence: CASSSPGEGNTEAFF.

This sequence joins TRBV15 and TRBJ2-5; TRBD1 agrees at 8 bases. Trimming cost V 3 bases and J 5 bases; bases outside gene matches: 20. This CDR3 has 19 residues. Germline CDR1 LNHNV, CDR2 YYDKDF (reference sequence). The CDR3 protein is CATSSAPFETGVGWETQYF. CDR3 bases: TGTGCCACCAGCAGCGCCCCTTTCGAGACAGGGGTCGGGTGGGAGACCCAGTACTTC.

V gene TRBV29-1 combines with J gene TRBJ2-7; unclear D gene. V dropped 6 bases and J dropped 4 bases, with 16 bases sitting between them. CDR1 and CDR2 from the germline V gene are SQVTM and ANQGSEA. The CDR3 contains 13 residues. The CDR3 reads CSVSIVSAYEQYF. The CDR3 region has the DNA TGCAGCGTCTCGATCGTAAGCGCATACGAGCAGTACTTC.

V and J are TRBV20-1 and TRBJ1-1, with D maybe TRBD1 (6 bases). CDR1 is DFQATT, CDR2 SNEGSKA, per germline (reference sequence). V was shortened by 5 bases and J by 7 bases, with 11 bases between the two germline ends. There are 11 residues in the CDR3. The DNA for the CDR3 is TGCAGTGCTCCCAGGGGACTTGAAGCTTTCTTT. Protein: CSAPRGLEAFF.

The V and J genes are TRBV4-1 and TRBJ2-3; D perhaps matches TRBD1 (5 bases). V dropped 0 bases and J dropped 3 bases, with 13 bases sitting between them. Germline CDR1 MGHRA, CDR2 YSYEKL. The CDR3 totals 16 residues. CDR3 sequence (DNA): TGCGCCAGCAGCCAAGATGGGGCCCTTCGAACAGATACGCAGTATTTT. It translates to CASSQDGALRTDTQYF.

V gene TRBV6-1 combines with J gene TRBJ1-4; perhaps TRBD1 as D (5 bases). The CDR3 contains 13 residues. Trimming stripped 5 bases from V and 10 bases from J, with 14 bases between. The germline V gene has CDR1 MNHNS and CDR2 SASEGT. This CDR3 is CASSRQNSGKLFF. CDR3 bases: TGTGCCAGCAGTCGACAGAACTCGGGAAAACTGTTTTTT.

This sequence joins TRBV6-1 and TRBJ2-1; TRBD2 agrees at 11 bases. The germline gives CDR1 MNHNS, CDR2 SASEGT. The length of the CDR3 is 15 residues. V gave up 4 bases and J gave up 1 base; unmatched junction bases: 0. CDR3 coding DNA: TGTGCCAGCAGTGCTAGCGGGGGGTCCTACAATGAGCAGTTCTTC. Translating it yields CASSASGGSYNEQFF.

The chain has TRBV7-9 and TRBJ2-7, with a possible D match to TRBD2 (6 bases). V lost 5 bases, J lost 4 bases, and 12 bases lay in between. The CDR3 contains 13 residues. The germline V gene has CDR1 SEHNR and CDR2 FQNEAQ (reference sequence). In DNA, the CDR3 is TGTGCCAGCAGCCGGGACTCCGGGTACGAGCAGTACTTC. This encodes CASSRDSGYEQYF.

This sequence joins TRBV14 and TRBJ2-1; 8 nucleotides align to TRBD2. With 0 bases clipped from V and 2 bases from J, the junction kept 3 bases outside the gene matches. This CDR3 is built from 16 residues. From germline, CDR1 is SGHDN and CDR2 FVKESK. CDR3: CASSQEVSGTYNEQFF. Here the CDR3 DNA reads TGTGCCAGCAGCCAAGAAGTTAGCGGGACCTACAATGAGCAGTTCTTC.

This chain links TRBV6-5 with TRBJ2-7, with 9 bases matching TRBD1. CDR3 length: 15 amino acids. Per the germline V gene, CDR1 is MNHEY and CDR2 is SVGAGI. The trim removed 0 bases at V and 3 bases at J, leaving 3 bases unmatched. The CDR3 protein is CASSYSGTGIYEQYF. The CDR3 nucleotides are TGTGCCAGCAGTTACTCAGGGACAGGGATCTACGAGCAGTACTTC.

This clone has just one count. This rearrangement joins TRBV11-2 to TRBJ1-1; D is uncertain. V lost 6 bases, J lost 4 bases, and 15 bases lay in between. The V gene's germline CDR1 is SGHAT and CDR2 FQNNGV. The CDR3 runs 14 residues. The CDR3 nucleotides are TGTGCCAGCAGACCCGGGCCCTACGCCACTGAAGCTTTCTTT. Protein: CASRPGPYATEAFF.

The rearrangement uses TRBV12-5 and TRBJ2-1; no definite D call. Germline CDR1 is LGHNT and CDR2 is FRNRAP. The V end was cut by 0 bases, the J end by 9 bases, with 6 bases between. The length of the CDR3 is 12 residues. Here the CDR3 DNA reads TGTGCTAGTGGTTTGGTACCCGGTGAGCAGTTCTTC. Protein product: CASGLVPGEQFF. Full variable domain (outside the CDR3, taken from reference TRBV12-5 and TRBJ2-1): DARVTQTPRHKVTEMGQEVTMRCQPILGHNTVFWYRQTMMQGLELLAYFRNRAPLDDSGMPKDRFSAEMPDATLATLKIQPSEPRDSAVYFCASGLVPGEQFFGPGTRLTVL.

The gene calls are TRBV4-2 and TRBJ2-3; the match to TRBD2 covers 15 bases. CDR1 and CDR2 (germline): LGHNA, YNFKEQ. The CDR3 loop spans 19 amino acids. After removal of 2 bases from V and 1 base from J, the junction contained 7 bases not matched to a gene. The CDR3 protein is CASSQRTSGRGVGTDTQYF. For the CDR3, the DNA is TGTGCCAGCAGCCAAAGGACTAGCGGGAGGGGAGTTGGCACAGATACGCAGTATTTT.

The gene calls are TRBV7-9 and TRBJ1-1, with TRBD1 identical over 8 bases. The CDR3 sequence is 13 residues long. The J segment lost 5 bases and the V segment lost 5 bases, leaving 4 bases of the junction unmatched. CDR1 SEHNR and CDR2 FQNEAQ come from the germline V gene (reference sequence). DNA of the CDR3: TGTGCCAGCAGCCCCAGGGGGCGAACTGAAGCTTTCTTT. Protein: CASSPRGRTEAFF.

The rearrangement links TRBV19 to TRBJ1-5, with D maybe TRBD1 (5 bases). CDR1 and CDR2 (germline): LNHDA, SQIVND (reference sequence). CDR3 length equals 14 residues. Trimming left V 4 bases short and J 3 bases short, with 10 bases between. The CDR3 DNA is TGTGCCAGTAGTAGGACATGGTACAATCAGCCCCAGCATTTT. Translated, it gives CASSRTWYNQPQHF.

The chain joins TRBV20-1 to TRBJ2-7; D gene unclear. The germline gives CDR1 DFQATT, CDR2 SNEGSKA (reference sequence). Trimming cost V 7 bases and J 2 bases, with 9 bases left between them. The CDR3 loop spans 11 amino acids. The CDR3 region is CSGGDTYEQYF. In DNA form, the CDR3 reads TGCAGTGGTGGGGATACCTACGAGCAGTACTTC.